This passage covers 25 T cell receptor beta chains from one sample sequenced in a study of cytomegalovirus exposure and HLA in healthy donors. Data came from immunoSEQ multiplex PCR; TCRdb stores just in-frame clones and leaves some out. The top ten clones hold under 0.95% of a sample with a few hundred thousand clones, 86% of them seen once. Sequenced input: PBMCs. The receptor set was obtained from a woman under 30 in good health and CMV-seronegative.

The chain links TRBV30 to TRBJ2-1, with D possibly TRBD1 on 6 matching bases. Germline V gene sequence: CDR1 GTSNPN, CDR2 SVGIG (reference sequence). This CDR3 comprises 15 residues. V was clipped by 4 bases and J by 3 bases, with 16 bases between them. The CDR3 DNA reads TGTGCCTGGACTCAGGGGAGTAGAGTCTACAATGAGCAGTTCTTC. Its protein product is CAWTQGSRVYNEQFF.

The CDR3 sequence is CASSQESGSKVGQYF. For the CDR3, the DNA is TGCGCCAGCAGCCAAGAGAGCGGGAGTAAAGTAGGGCAGTACTTC. This chain connects TRBV4-1 to TRBJ2-7, with 8 positions matching TRBD2. V lost 0 bases, J lost 9 bases, and 10 bases stayed unmatched. CDR3 length: 15 residues. CDR1 is MGHRA and CDR2 is YSYEKL in the germline V gene.

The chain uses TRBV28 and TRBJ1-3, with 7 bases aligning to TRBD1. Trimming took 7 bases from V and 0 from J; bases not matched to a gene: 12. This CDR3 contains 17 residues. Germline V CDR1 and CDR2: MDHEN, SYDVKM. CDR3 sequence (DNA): TGTGCCAGCAACCCGTTAGAAGGGGGCCCCTCTGGAAACACCATATATTTT. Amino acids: CASNPLEGGPSGNTIYF. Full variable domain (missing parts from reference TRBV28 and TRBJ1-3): DVKVTQSSRYLVKRTGEKVFLECVQDMDHENMFWYRQDPGLGLRLIYFSYDVKMKEKGDIPEGYSVSREKKERFSLILESASTNQTSMYLCASNPLEGGPSGNTIYFGEGSWLTVV.

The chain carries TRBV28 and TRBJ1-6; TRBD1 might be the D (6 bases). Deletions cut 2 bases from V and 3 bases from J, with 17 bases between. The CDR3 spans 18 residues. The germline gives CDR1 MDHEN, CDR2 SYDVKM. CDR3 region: CASSLAKVGRGYNSPLHF. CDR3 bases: TGTGCCAGCAGTTTAGCAAAGGTCGGCAGGGGCTATAATTCACCCCTCCACTTT.

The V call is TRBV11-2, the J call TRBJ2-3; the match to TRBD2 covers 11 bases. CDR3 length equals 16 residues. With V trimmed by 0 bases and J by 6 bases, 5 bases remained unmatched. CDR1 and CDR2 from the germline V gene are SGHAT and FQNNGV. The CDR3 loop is CASSLDSGLAADTQYF. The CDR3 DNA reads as TGTGCCAGCAGCTTAGATTCGGGACTAGCGGCTGATACGCAGTATTTT.

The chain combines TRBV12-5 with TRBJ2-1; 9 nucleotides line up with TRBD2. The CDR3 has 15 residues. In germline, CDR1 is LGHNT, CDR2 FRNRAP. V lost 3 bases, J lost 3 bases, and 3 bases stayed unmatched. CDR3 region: CASGLGAGGYNEQFF. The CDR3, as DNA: TGTGCTAGTGGTTTAGGAGCGGGGGGCTACAATGAGCAGTTCTTC.

The CDR3 DNA sequence: TGTGCCAGCTCACCGCCGGGACAGAGACCCTACGAGCAGTACTTC. Protein: CASSPPGQRPYEQYF. The chain has TRBV18 and TRBJ2-7; 7 bases map to TRBD1. CDR3 length: 15 amino acids. CDR1 is KGHSH, CDR2 LQKENI, per germline. J lost 2 bases, V lost 3 bases, and 7 bases had no gene match. Full variable domain (missing parts from reference TRBV18 and TRBJ2-7): NAGVMQNPRHLVRRRGQEARLRCSPMKGHSHVYWYRQLPEEGLKFMVYLQKENIIDESGMPKERFSAEFPKEGPSILRIQQVVRGDSAAYFCASSPPGQRPYEQYFGPGTRLTVT.

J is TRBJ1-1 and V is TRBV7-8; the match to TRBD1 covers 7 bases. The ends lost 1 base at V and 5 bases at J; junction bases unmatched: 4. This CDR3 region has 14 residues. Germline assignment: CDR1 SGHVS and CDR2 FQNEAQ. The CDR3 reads CASSLGRGRTEAFF. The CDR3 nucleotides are TGTGCCAGCAGCTTAGGTAGGGGGCGAACTGAAGCTTTCTTT.

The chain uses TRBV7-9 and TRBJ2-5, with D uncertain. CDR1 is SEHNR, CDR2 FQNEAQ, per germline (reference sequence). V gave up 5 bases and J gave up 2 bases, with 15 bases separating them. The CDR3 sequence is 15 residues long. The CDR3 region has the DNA TGTGCCAGCAGCCTCAACCGAGGCCCACAAGAGACCCAGTACTTC. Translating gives CASSLNRGPQETQYF.

The CDR3 DNA follows: TGTGCCAGCAGGGGGAGGGGTAATGAAAAACTGTTTTTT. Translated: CASRGRGNEKLFF. The rearrangement links TRBV6-1 to TRBJ1-4, with D perhaps TRBD1 (5 bases). V was shortened by 6 bases and J by 4 bases, with 9 bases between the two germline ends. The germline V gene encodes CDR1 MNHNS and CDR2 SASEGT. CDR3 length equals 13 residues.

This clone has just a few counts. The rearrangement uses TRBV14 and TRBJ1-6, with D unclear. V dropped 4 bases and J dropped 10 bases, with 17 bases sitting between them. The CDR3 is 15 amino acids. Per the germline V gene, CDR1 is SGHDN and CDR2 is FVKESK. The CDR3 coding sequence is TGTGCCAGCAGCCCGGACGGCGACGACTACTCACCCCTCCACTTT. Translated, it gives CASSPDGDDYSPLHF.

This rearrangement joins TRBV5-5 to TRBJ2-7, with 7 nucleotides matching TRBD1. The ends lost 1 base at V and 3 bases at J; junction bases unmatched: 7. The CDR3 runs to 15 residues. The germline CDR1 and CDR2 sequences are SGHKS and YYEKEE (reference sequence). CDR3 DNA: TGTGCCAGCAGCTTGTTGGACAGGAGAAACTACGAGCAGTACTTC. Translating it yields CASSLLDRRNYEQYF.

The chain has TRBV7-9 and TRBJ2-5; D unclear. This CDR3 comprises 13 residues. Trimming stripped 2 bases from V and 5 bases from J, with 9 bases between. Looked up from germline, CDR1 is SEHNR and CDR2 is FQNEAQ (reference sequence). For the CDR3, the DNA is TGTGCCAGCAGCTTACTACTAATGGAGACCCAGTACTTC. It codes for CASSLLLMETQYF.

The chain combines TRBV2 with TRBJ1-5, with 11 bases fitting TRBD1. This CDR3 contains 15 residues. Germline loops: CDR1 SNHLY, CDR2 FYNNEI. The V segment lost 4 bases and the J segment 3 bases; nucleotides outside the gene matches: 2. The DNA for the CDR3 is TGTGCCAGCAGTGGGGGACAGGGGGTCAATCAGCCCCAGCATTTT. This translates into CASSGGQGVNQPQHF. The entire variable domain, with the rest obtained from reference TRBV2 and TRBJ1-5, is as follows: EPEVTQTPSHQVTQMGQEVILRCVPISNHLYFYWYRQILGQKVEFLVSFYNNEISEKSEIFDDQFSVERPDGSNFTLKIRSTKLEDSAMYFCASSGGQGVNQPQHFGDGTRLSIL.

The CDR3 DNA is TGCGCCAGCAGCCAGGCGGGAGTGGGAACCGGGGAGCTGTTTTTT. This gives the protein CASSQAGVGTGELFF. V gene TRBV4-1 combines with J gene TRBJ2-2; 7 bases agree with TRBD2. Trimming at V came to 3 bases and at J to 5 bases, leaving 6 bases not matched to a gene. Germline-derived CDR1 and CDR2 are MGHRA and YSYEKL. The CDR3 runs 15 residues.

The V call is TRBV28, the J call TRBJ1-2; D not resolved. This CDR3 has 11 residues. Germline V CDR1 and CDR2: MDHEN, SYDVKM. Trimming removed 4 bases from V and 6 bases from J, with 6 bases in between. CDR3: CASSSSDGYTF. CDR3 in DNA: TGTGCCAGCAGTTCCTCAGATGGCTACACCTTC.

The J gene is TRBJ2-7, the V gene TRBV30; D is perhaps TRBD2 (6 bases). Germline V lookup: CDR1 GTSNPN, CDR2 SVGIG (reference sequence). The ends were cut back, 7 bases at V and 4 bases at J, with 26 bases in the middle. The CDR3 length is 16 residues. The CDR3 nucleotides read TGTGCCTTGGTAGAGATATTCCGGGGGTTCCCATACGAGCAGTACTTC. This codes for CALVEIFRGFPYEQYF.

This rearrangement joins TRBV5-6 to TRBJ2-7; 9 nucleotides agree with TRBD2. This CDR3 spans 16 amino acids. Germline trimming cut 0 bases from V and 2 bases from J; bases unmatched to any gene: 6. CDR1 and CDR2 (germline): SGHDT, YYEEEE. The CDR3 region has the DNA TGTGCCAGCAGCTTGGAGCTAGCGGGATCCACCTACGAGCAGTACTTC. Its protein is CASSLELAGSTYEQYF.

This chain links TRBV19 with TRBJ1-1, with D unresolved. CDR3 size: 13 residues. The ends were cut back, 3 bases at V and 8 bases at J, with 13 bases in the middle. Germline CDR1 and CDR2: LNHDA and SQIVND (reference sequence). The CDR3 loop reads CASSMGGSREAFF. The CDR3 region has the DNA TGTGCCAGTAGTATGGGAGGTAGCAGGGAAGCTTTCTTT.

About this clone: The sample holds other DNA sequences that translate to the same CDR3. The CDR3: CAWSVGGTYEQYF. The CDR3 nucleotides are TGTGCCTGGAGTGTGGGGGGGACCTACGAGCAGTACTTC. This chain connects TRBV30 to TRBJ2-7; 7 nucleotides align to TRBD2. The CDR3 covers 13 residues. Per germline, CDR1 GTSNPN and CDR2 SVGIG (reference sequence). J was trimmed by 2 bases and V by 0 bases; bases with no gene match: 1.

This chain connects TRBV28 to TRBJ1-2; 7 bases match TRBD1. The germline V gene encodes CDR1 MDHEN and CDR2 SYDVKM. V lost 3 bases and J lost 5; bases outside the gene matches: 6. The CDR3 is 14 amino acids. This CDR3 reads CASSLLIQGYGYTF. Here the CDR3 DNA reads TGTGCCAGCAGTTTGTTGATACAGGGGTATGGCTACACCTTC.

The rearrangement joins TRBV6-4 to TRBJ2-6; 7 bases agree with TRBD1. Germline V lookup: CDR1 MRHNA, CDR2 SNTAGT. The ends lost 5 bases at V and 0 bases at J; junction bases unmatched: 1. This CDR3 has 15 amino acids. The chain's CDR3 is CASSRDSSGANVLTF. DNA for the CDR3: TGTGCCAGCAGTCGGGACAGCTCTGGGGCCAACGTCCTGACTTTC.

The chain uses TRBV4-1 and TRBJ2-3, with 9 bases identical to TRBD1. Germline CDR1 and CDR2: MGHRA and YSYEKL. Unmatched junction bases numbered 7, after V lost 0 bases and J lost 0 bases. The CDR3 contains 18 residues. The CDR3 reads CASSQDTSGTGSTDTQYF. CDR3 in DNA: TGCGCCAGCAGCCAAGATACCTCCGGGACAGGGAGCACAGATACGCAGTATTTT.

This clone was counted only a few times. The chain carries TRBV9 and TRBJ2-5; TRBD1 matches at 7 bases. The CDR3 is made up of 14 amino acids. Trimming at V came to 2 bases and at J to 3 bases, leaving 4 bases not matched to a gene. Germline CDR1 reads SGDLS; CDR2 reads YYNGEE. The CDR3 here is CASSVGTAKETQYF. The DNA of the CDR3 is TGTGCCAGCAGCGTCGGGACAGCTAAAGAGACCCAGTACTTC.

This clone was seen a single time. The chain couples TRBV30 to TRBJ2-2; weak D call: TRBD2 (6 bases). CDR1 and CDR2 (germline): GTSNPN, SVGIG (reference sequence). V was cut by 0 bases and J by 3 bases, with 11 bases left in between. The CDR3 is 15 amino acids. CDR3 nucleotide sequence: TGTGCCTGGAGTGTACGGGGGAAAGACACCGGGGAGCTGTTTTTT. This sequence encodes CAWSVRGKDTGELFF.